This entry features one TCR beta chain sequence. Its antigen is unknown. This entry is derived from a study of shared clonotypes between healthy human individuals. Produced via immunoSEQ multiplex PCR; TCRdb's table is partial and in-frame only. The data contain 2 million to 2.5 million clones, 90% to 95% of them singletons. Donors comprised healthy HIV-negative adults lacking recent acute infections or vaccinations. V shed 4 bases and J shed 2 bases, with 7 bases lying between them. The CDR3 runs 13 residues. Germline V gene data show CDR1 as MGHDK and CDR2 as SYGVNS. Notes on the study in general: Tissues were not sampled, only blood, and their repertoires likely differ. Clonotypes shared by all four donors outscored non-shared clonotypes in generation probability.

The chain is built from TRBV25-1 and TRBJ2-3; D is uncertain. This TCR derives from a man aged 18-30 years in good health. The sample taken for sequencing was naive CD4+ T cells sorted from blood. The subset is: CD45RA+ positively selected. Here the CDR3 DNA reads TGTGCCAGCAGTGTAAGCGCCACAGATACGCAGTATTTT. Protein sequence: CASSVSATDTQYF.